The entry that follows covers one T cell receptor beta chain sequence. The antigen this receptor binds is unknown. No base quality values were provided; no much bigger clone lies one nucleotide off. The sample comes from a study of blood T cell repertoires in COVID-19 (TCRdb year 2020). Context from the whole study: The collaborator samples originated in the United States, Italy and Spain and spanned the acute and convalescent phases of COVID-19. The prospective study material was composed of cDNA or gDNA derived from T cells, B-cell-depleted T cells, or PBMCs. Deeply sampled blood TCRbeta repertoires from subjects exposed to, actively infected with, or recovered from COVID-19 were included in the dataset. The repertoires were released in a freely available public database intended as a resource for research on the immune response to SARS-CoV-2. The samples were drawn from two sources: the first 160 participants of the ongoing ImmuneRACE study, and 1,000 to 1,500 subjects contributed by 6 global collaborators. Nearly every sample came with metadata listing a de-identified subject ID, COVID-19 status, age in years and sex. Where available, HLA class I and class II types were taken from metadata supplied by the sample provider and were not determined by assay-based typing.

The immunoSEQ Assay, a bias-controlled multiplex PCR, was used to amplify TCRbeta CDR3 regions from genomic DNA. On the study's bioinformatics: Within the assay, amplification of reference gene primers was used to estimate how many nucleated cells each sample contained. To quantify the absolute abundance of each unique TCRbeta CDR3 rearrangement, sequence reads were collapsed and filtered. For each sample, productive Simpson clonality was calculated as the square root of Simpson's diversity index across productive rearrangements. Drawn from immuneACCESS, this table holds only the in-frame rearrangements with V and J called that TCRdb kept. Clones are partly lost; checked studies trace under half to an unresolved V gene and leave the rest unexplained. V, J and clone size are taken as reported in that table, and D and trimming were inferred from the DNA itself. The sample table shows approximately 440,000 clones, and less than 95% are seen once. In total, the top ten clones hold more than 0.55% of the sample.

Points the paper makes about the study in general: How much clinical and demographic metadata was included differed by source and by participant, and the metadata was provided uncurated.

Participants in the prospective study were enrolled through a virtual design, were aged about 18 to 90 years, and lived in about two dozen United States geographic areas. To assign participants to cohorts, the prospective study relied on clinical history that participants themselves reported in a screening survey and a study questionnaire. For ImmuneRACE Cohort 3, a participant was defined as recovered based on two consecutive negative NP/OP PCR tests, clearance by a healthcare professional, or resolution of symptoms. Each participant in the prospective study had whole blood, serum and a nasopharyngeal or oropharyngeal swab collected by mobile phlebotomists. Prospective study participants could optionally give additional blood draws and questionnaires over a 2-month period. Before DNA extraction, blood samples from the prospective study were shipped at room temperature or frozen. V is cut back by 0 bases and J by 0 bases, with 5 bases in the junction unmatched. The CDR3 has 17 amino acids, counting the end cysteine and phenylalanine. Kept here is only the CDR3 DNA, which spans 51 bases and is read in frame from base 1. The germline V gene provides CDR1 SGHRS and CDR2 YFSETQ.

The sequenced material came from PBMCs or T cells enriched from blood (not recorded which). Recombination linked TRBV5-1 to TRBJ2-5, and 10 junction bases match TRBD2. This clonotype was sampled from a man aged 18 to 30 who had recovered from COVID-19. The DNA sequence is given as TGCGCCAGCAGCTTGGCCGGTCTAGCGGGGGACCAAGAGACCCAGTACTTC. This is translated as CASSLAGLAGDQETQYF.